The 23 T cell receptor beta chains below were found in one sample sequenced in a study of T cell repertoires in cytomegalovirus infection. No antigen has been identified for these receptors. From the reads, TCRdb called clonotypes with MiXCR, one entry per CDR3 protein. The data show 250,000 to 400,000 distinct CDR3 sequences, with roughly 25% seen just once and roughly 14% held by the top ten. This specimen was cultured PBMCs, taken from culture after CMV antigen stimulation. The receptor source for this set is a human donor in good health (CMV status not recorded). Some clones in this sample may be carry-over from other donors' samples.

The chain joins TRBV28 to TRBJ2-1; the match to TRBD2 covers 11 bases. V gave up 2 bases and J gave up 12 bases; unmatched junction bases: 12. Germline CDR1 MDHEN, CDR2 SYDVKM. The CDR3 loop spans 16 amino acids. The CDR3 nucleotides are TGTGCCAGCAGTTTAAGTGGTACTAGCGGGAGTATCGGGCAGTTCTTC. Translated: CASSLSGTSGSIGQFF.

The CDR3 region is CASSGGDRYNEQFF. In DNA form, the CDR3 reads TGTGCCAGCAGTGGGGGGGACCGGTACAATGAGCAGTTCTTC. This sequence joins TRBV12-3 or TRBV12-4 and TRBJ2-1; 7 bases are a match to TRBD2. The CDR3 runs to 14 residues. V lost 5 bases to trimming and J lost 4 bases; unmatched junction nucleotides: 5.

To note about this clonotype: A much larger clone sits a single nucleotide away, making a read error possible. The J gene is TRBJ2-7, the V gene TRBV7-9; tentatively, D is TRBD1 (5 bases). The CDR3 runs 12 residues. Per germline, CDR1 SEHNR and CDR2 FQNEAQ (reference sequence). V was trimmed by 5 bases and J by 3 bases, leaving 8 bases between them. DNA of the CDR3: TGTGCCAGCAGCCATGACAGCTACGAGCAGTACTTC. It is translated as CASSHDSYEQYF.

Ten or more counts support this clonotype. This rearrangement joins TRBV7-2 to TRBJ2-1; D possibly matches TRBD1 or TRBD2 (5 bases each). Germline lookup yields CDR1 SGHTA and CDR2 FQGNSA. The CDR3 covers 13 residues. Trimming pared 3 bases from V and 5 bases from J, leaving 8 bases between. CDR3 protein: CASSFGANNEQFF. In DNA form, the CDR3 reads TGTGCCAGCAGCTTCGGGGCGAACAATGAGCAGTTCTTC.

V usage is TRBV11-2 and J usage is TRBJ2-1, with 8 bases fitting TRBD2. Losses at the gene ends were 10 bases for V and 6 bases for J; bases not matched to a gene: 17. CDR3 length: 16 amino acids. The germline V gene has CDR1 SGHAT and CDR2 FQNNGV. The CDR3: CATAAEYGTSSNEQFF. The CDR3 region has the DNA TGTGCCACCGCAGCTGAATATGGGACTAGTAGCAATGAGCAGTTCTTC. Full variable domain (remainder filled in from reference TRBV11-2 and TRBJ2-1): EAGVAQSPRYKIIEKRQSVAFWCNPISGHATLYWYQQILGQGPKLLIQFQNNGVVDDSQLPKDRFSAERLKGVDSTLKIQPAKLEDSAVYLCATAAEYGTSSNEQFFGPGTRLTVL.

This clonotype was counted between two and nine times. A much larger clone lies a single base off, so this may be a read error. This chain uses TRBV7-2 with TRBJ2-5, with no clear D. Germline assignment: CDR1 SGHTA and CDR2 FQGNSA. There are 11 residues in the CDR3. The CDR3 reads CPSRSGETQYF. As DNA, the CDR3 is TGTCCCAGCAGGTCCGGGGAGACCCAGTACTTC.

This clonotype was seen more than once but under ten times. This chain links TRBV28 with TRBJ1-5; D is possibly TRBD1 (5 bases). Germline assignment: CDR1 MDHEN and CDR2 SYDVKM. The V gene lost 2 bases and the J gene lost 1 base, with 6 bases spanning the gap. The CDR3 covers 14 residues. CDR3 residues: CASSLRQSNQPQHF. CDR3 bases: TGTGCCAGCAGTTTAAGACAGAGCAATCAGCCCCAGCATTTT.

This clonotype has just a few counts. The chain joins TRBV7-2 to TRBJ1-2, with D perhaps TRBD1 (5 bases). CDR1 is SGHTA, CDR2 FQGNSA, per germline. The CDR3 covers 14 residues. V lost 5 bases, J lost 4 bases, and 14 bases lay in between. CDR3 DNA sequence: TGTGCCAGCAGCCCTCGACAGATCTTCTATGGCTACACCTTC. It translates to CASSPRQIFYGYTF.

This clonotype appeared a few times. This chain links TRBV20-1 with TRBJ2-1; 14 positions agree with TRBD2. Germline V CDR1 and CDR2: DFQATT, SNEGSKA (reference sequence). J lost 4 bases, V lost 6 bases, and 5 bases had no gene match. The CDR3 extends over 15 amino acids. CDR3 amino acids: CSAGTSGSIYNEQFF. CDR3 coding DNA: TGCAGTGCCGGGACTAGCGGGAGTATATACAATGAGCAGTTCTTC.

This chain links TRBV12-3 or TRBV12-4 with TRBJ2-1, with 11 bases aligning to TRBD2. CDR3 length equals 15 residues. Trimming cost V 3 bases and J 8 bases; bases outside gene matches: 6. CDR3 DNA: TGTGCCAGCAGTTTGGAACTAGCGGGAGCTTATGAGCAGTTCTTC. Its protein product is CASSLELAGAYEQFF.

This clonotype was counted at least ten times. V is TRBV7-2 and J is TRBJ2-7; 10 bases fit TRBD1. CDR1 is SGHTA and CDR2 is FQGNSA in the germline V gene. Trimming cost V 5 bases and J 4 bases; bases outside gene matches: 11. The CDR3 has 16 amino acids. CDR3 residues: CASSESLDRGQYEQYF. The CDR3 coding sequence is TGTGCCAGCAGCGAATCCCTCGACAGGGGGCAATACGAGCAGTACTTC. The variable domain in full, with the rest retrieved from reference TRBV7-2 and TRBJ2-7, is GAGVSQSPSNKVTEKGKDVELRCDPISGHTALYWYRQSLGQGLEFLIYFQGNSAPDKSGLPSDRFSAERTGGSVSTLTIQRTQQEDSAVYLCASSESLDRGQYEQYFGPGTRLTVT.

The sample holds many counts of this clonotype. The chain couples TRBV24-1 to TRBJ2-3, with D possibly matching TRBD2 (5 bases). The length of the CDR3 is 17 residues. Trimming left V 3 bases short and J 4 bases short, with 19 bases between. Per the germline V gene, CDR1 is KGHDR and CDR2 is SFDVKD. The CDR3 here is CATSDPLSLHGADTQYF. The CDR3 DNA sequence: TGTGCCACCAGTGATCCTCTGTCCCTTCACGGGGCAGATACGCAGTATTTT.

The J gene is TRBJ2-1, the V gene TRBV6-2 or TRBV6-3; 12 positions agree with TRBD2. The CDR3 sequence is 17 residues long. Germline CDR1 and CDR2: MNHEY and SVGEGT. The V and J ends lost 8 bases and 5 bases, in that order; junction bases with no gene match: 13. As DNA, the CDR3 is TGTGCCAGCCGGTCTAGCGGGAGGGCAGGAGCTCACAATGAGCAGTTCTTC. Translation: CASRSSGRAGAHNEQFF.

The CDR3: CASSILGTGNTGELFF. The CDR3 region has the DNA TGTGCCAGTAGTATTCTCGGGACAGGGAACACCGGGGAGCTGTTTTTT. The chain employs TRBV19 and TRBJ2-2; 8 positions agree with TRBD1. V was clipped by 3 bases and J by 1 base; unmatched bases: 4. CDR1 LNHDA and CDR2 SQIVND come from the germline V gene (reference sequence). The CDR3 spans 16 residues.

The V gene is TRBV6-2 or TRBV6-3, the J gene TRBJ2-3, with 12 bases aligning to TRBD2. Per the germline V gene, CDR1 is MNHEY and CDR2 is SVGEGT. CDR3 length equals 15 residues. V lost 6 bases, J lost 4 bases, and 5 bases stayed unmatched. CDR3 amino acids: CASSRLAGEADTQYF. CDR3 nucleotides: TGTGCCAGCAGCAGACTAGCGGGAGAAGCAGATACGCAGTATTTT.

The CDR3 is CASSEEAYNEQFF. DNA of the CDR3: TGTGCCAGCAGTGAAGAGGCCTACAATGAGCAGTTCTTC. The V gene is TRBV2, the J gene TRBJ2-1; D not resolved. V lost 1 base to trimming and J lost 2 bases, with 3 bases between them. This CDR3 is built from 13 residues. Germline CDR1 SNHLY, CDR2 FYNNEI.

This clonotype was observed at least ten times. This rearrangement joins TRBV4-1 to TRBJ2-7; 9 bases are shared with TRBD1. Trimming took 0 bases from V and 3 from J; bases not matched to a gene: 9. The length of the CDR3 is 17 residues. Germline CDR1 and CDR2: MGHRA and YSYEKL. DNA for the CDR3: TGCGCCAGCAGCCAAGATTATCGACAGGGGGGTTTCTACGAGCAGTACGTC. The encoded protein is CASSQDYRQGGFYEQYV.

The CDR3 DNA reads TGTGCCAGCAGTTACGGAATTGGAGTTTACGAGCAGTACTTC. Protein product: CASSYGIGVYEQYF. The V and J genes are TRBV6-2 or TRBV6-3 and TRBJ2-7; D remains unclear. Germline assignment: CDR1 MNHEY and CDR2 SVGEGT. Trimming took off 2 bases at V and 4 bases at J, with 12 bases between the two ends. CDR3 length: 14 amino acids.

In this sample, this clonotype turned up many times. CDR3 sequence: CASSFPRINSPLHF. CDR3 nucleotide sequence: TGTGCCAGCAGCTTTCCTAGGATTAATTCACCCCTCCACTTT. V and J are TRBV7-2 and TRBJ1-6; D remains ambiguous. CDR3 length: 14 residues. With 3 bases removed from V and 6 bases from J, the gap between germline ends came to 9 bases. Germline loops: CDR1 SGHTA, CDR2 FQGNSA. The complete variable domain, with remaining parts taken from reference TRBV7-2 and TRBJ1-6, reads GAGVSQSPSNKVTEKGKDVELRCDPISGHTALYWYRQSLGQGLEFLIYFQGNSAPDKSGLPSDRFSAERTGGSVSTLTIQRTQQEDSAVYLCASSFPRINSPLHFGNGTRLTVT.

CDR3 DNA sequence: TGTGCCAGCAGTGCCGGACCGGGACAGAACTATGGCTACACCTTC. Protein product: CASSAGPGQNYGYTF. The J gene is TRBJ1-2, the V gene TRBV25-1, with TRBD1 matching 7 bases. The germline CDR1 and CDR2 sequences are MGHDK and SYGVNS. The trim removed 4 bases at V and 2 bases at J, leaving 7 bases unmatched. CDR3 size: 15 residues.

The V gene is TRBV29-1, the J gene TRBJ1-1; D unclear. The CDR3 sequence is 12 residues long. Germline CDR1 SQVTM, CDR2 ANQGSEA. Trimming shortened V by 8 bases and J by 4 bases, and 14 bases separated the two germline ends. Here the CDR3 reads CSFVRTPTEAFF. The CDR3 nucleotides are TGCAGCTTCGTTCGCACCCCCACTGAAGCTTTCTTT.

The rearrangement joins TRBV7-3 to TRBJ2-7, with D tentatively TRBD2 (5 bases). The CDR3 spans 16 residues. With 2 bases removed from V and 2 bases from J, the gap between germline ends came to 16 bases. From germline, CDR1 is SGHTA and CDR2 FQGTGA. The CDR3 spells CASSLGSGGLTYEQYF. The CDR3, as DNA: TGTGCCAGCAGCTTAGGCTCGGGCGGGCTAACCTACGAGCAGTACTTC.

The rearrangement links TRBV28 to TRBJ1-1, with D uncertain. CDR1 is MDHEN and CDR2 is SYDVKM in the germline V gene. V lost 7 bases, J lost 10 bases, and 22 bases lay in between. The CDR3 loop spans 14 amino acids. The CDR3 here is CASNLAGRPMGAFF. CDR3 nucleotide sequence: TGTGCCAGCAATCTTGCGGGCAGGCCTATGGGAGCTTTCTTT. Combining the CDR3 with reference TRBV28 and TRBJ1-1 gives the whole variable domain DVKVTQSSRYLVKRTGEKVFLECVQDMDHENMFWYRQDPGLGLRLIYFSYDVKMKEKGDIPEGYSVSREKKERFSLILESASTNQTSMYLCASNLAGRPMGAFFGQGTRLTVV.